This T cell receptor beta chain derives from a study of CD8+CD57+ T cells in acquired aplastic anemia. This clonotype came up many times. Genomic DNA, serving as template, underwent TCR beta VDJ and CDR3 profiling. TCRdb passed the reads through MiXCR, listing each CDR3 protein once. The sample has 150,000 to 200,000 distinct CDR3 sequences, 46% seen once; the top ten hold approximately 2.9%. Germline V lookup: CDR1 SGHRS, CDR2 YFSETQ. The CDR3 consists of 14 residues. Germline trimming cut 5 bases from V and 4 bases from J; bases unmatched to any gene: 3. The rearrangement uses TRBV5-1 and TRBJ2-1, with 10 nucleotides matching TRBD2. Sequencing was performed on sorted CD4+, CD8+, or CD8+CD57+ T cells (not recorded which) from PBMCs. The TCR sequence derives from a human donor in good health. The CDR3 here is CASSTSGAYNEQFF. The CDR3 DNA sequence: TGCGCCAGCAGTACTAGCGGGGCTTACAATGAGCAGTTCTTC.